These T cell receptor beta chains were read from a single sample in a study of blood T cell repertoires in COVID-19. Clones were sequenced by immunoSEQ multiplex PCR, and TCRdb holds only the in-frame ones, with some missing. The sample holds roughly 200,000 clones; around 89% are singletons and the top ten take 1.2%. Sequencing was carried out using PBMCs or T cells enriched from blood (not recorded which). The origin of the receptors is a man younger than 40 who had recovered from COVID-19. Each CDR3 is given with its conserved first and last residue. The D gene is left open where the match is weak. A row's size may be missing; if present it is once, few, many or a size class.

clone_size: once; j_call: TRBJ1-4; d_call: NA; v_call: TRBV7-6; cdr3_nt: TGTGCCAGCAGCCCAAAACCGGGACTCCCGTATGAAAAACTGTTTTTT; cdr3_aa: CASSPKPGLPYEKLFF
clone_size: NA; j_call: TRBJ2-6; d_call: NA; v_call: TRBV19; cdr3_nt: TGTGCCAGTAGTATAGACGGCTCTGGGGCCAACGTCCTGACTTTC; cdr3_aa: CASSIDGSGANVLTF
clone_size: NA; j_call: TRBJ2-3; d_call: NA; v_call: TRBV30; cdr3_nt: TGTGCCGCGCCAGGGATCCCCCCAGATACGCAGTATTTT; cdr3_aa: CAAPGIPPDTQYF
clone_size: NA; j_call: TRBJ1-1; d_call: NA; v_call: TRBV3-1/TRBV3-2; cdr3_nt: TGTGCCAGCAGCCATGCAGGGGAGAACACTGAAGCTTTCTTT; cdr3_aa: CASSHAGENTEAFF
clone_size: NA; j_call: TRBJ1-5; d_call: TRBD1; v_call: TRBV27; cdr3_nt: TGTGCCAGCAGGAACACAGGGGGCTTTCAGCCCCAGCATTTT; cdr3_aa: CASRNTGGFQPQHF
clone_size: NA; j_call: TRBJ2-5; d_call: TRBD1; v_call: TRBV6-5; cdr3_nt: TGTGCCAGCAGTTATTTCGGGACAGGGGTGGAGACCCAGTACTTC; cdr3_aa: CASSYFGTGVETQYF
clone_size: NA; j_call: TRBJ2-7; d_call: NA; v_call: TRBV7-2; cdr3_nt: TGTGCCAGCAGCCCTAGCGTGGGCAGCTACGAGCAGTACTTC; cdr3_aa: CASSPSVGSYEQYF
clone_size: NA; j_call: TRBJ2-1; d_call: NA; v_call: TRBV9; cdr3_nt: TGTGCCAGCAGCGCCAGCGGTGGGCTAGCGACTTACAATGAGCAGTTCTTC; cdr3_aa: CASSASGGLATYNEQFF
clone_size: NA; j_call: TRBJ2-5; d_call: TRBD1; v_call: TRBV13; cdr3_nt: TGTGCCAGCAGCCTCGACAGGGACGGACGGGAGACCCAGTACTTC; cdr3_aa: CASSLDRDGRETQYF
clone_size: once; j_call: TRBJ1-5; d_call: NA; v_call: TRBV9; cdr3_nt: TGTGCCAGCAGCCTGGGGGGGAGCAATCAGCCCCAGCATTTT; cdr3_aa: CASSLGGSNQPQHF
clone_size: NA; j_call: TRBJ2-1; d_call: NA; v_call: TRBV5-5; cdr3_nt: TGTGCCAGCTCATGGCCCAATGAGCAGTTCTTC; cdr3_aa: CASSWPNEQFF
clone_size: NA; j_call: TRBJ1-2; d_call: NA; v_call: TRBV10-3; cdr3_nt: TGTGCCATCAGGCAAGAGGTGGCTAACTATGGCTACACCTTC; cdr3_aa: CAIRQEVANYGYTF
clone_size: NA; j_call: TRBJ1-1; d_call: TRBD1; v_call: TRBV18; cdr3_nt: TGTGCCAGCTCACCAACACAGGGGGTGAACACTGAAGCTTTCTTT; cdr3_aa: CASSPTQGVNTEAFF
clone_size: NA; j_call: TRBJ1-2; d_call: NA; v_call: TRBV10-3; cdr3_nt: TGTGCCACCGCCCCCATGACAGCCAACTATGGCTACACCTTC; cdr3_aa: CATAPMTANYGYTF
clone_size: NA; j_call: TRBJ1-5; d_call: NA; v_call: TRBV4-1; cdr3_nt: TGCGCCAGCAGCCGAAAAGACAGGCGATGGAATAGCAATCAGCCCCAGCATTTT; cdr3_aa: CASSRKDRRWNSNQPQHF
clone_size: NA; j_call: TRBJ1-1; d_call: NA; v_call: TRBV10-2; cdr3_nt: TGCGCCAGCGGACAGCCGAACACTGAAGCTTTCTTT; cdr3_aa: CASGQPNTEAFF
clone_size: NA; j_call: TRBJ1-1; d_call: TRBD1; v_call: TRBV2; cdr3_nt: TGTGCCAGCAGTGGACAGGGGGCCAGGAACACTGAAGCTTTCTTT; cdr3_aa: CASSGQGARNTEAFF
clone_size: NA; j_call: TRBJ2-7; d_call: TRBD2; v_call: TRBV2; cdr3_nt: TGTGCCAGCAGTCTACAACTAGCGGGATCAAAGAGAGGGTTCTACGAGCAGTACTTC; cdr3_aa: CASSLQLAGSKRGFYEQYF
clone_size: NA; j_call: TRBJ1-2; d_call: NA; v_call: TRBV3-1/TRBV3-2; cdr3_nt: TGTGCCAGCAGACATACAGGGCCCCACTATGGCTACACCTTC; cdr3_aa: CASRHTGPHYGYTF
clone_size: NA; j_call: TRBJ1-5; d_call: NA; v_call: TRBV29-1; cdr3_nt: TGCAGCGTTGCTGAGAGCAATCAGCCCCAGCATTTT; cdr3_aa: CSVAESNQPQHF